This TCR beta chain derives from a study of cytomegalovirus exposure and HLA in healthy donors (dated by TCRdb to about 2017). Concerning the study at large: According to an earlier analysis of a few hundred of the donors, about 179 million T cells yielded approximately 120 million unique TCR beta sequences and 276 Gb of sequence data. An early release covering approximately 600 HLA-typed donors comprised about 300 gigabases of sequencing data and tens of millions of unique TCR sequences. Among the roughly 400 genotyped donors, 75% to 90% belonged to the genetic ancestry cluster associated with self-reported Caucasian donors. The aim of the study was to test whether cataloging public T cell receptors could identify signatures of past pathogen exposure. The T cell repertoires of roughly 660 subjects were profiled by immunosequencing and related to cytomegalovirus serostatus. In addition to the first cohort of 650 to 750 subjects, a separate validation cohort of approximately 110 different subjects was used. The study combined high-throughput TCR immunosequencing, statistical association of individual TCRs with disease status, and machine learning to predict cytomegalovirus infection status. To study patterns of TCR occurrence, a later analysis re-analyzed previously published TCR beta repertoires from 700 or so donors and added high-resolution HLA genotyping. Rather than drawing on any new phenotypic data, the later analysis identified candidate immune exposures from TCR beta sequences and the way those sequences occurred across donors. To decide whether each TCR beta V gene segment behaved as functional or pseudogenic, an earlier analysis of several hundred of the donors relied on high-throughput TCR beta sequencing. Donor age, sex, ethnicity and CMV serostatus were compiled alongside the repertoire data. A later genetic analysis took genome-wide SNP genotypes for about three fifths of the 666 donors and used that subset as a discovery cohort. Every repertoire in the discovery cohort had been generated on one and the same sequencing platform. Class I and class II HLA loci were covered by the typing at four-digit resolution. The number of typed donors differed by locus: about 629-640 for A, B, C, DRB1 and DQB1; 500 to 550 for DQA1; around 580 for DPA1; and roughly 470 for DPB1. Several DR-DQ haplotypes were treated as single units for association and clustering because of strong linkage in the cohort. Across roughly 420 genotyped donors of the cohort, an average of approximately 200,000 unique TCR beta nucleotide sequences per donor were sequenced, and 15% to 20% of those sequences were non-productive. On the study overall, not on this receptor specifically: A cluster of highly shared sequence variants was judged likely to represent a technical artifact of the sequencing pipeline. In a later genetic analysis, fewer N-insertions in productive TCRs were reported among donors in an Asian-associated ancestry cluster than the approximately 710-donor mean. Approximately 16 rarely observed V segments, including chromosome 9 orphons, were excluded from the earlier analysis of about 500 of the donors because counts were too low. The presence/absence analyses assumed that sequencing depth was roughly uniform across donors, and that assumption may not be true. In a later analysis, more than 15,000 TCR beta sequences were associated with specific HLA alleles at a false discovery rate of 0.05. Only TCR beta chains were sequenced in this cohort, and the absence of alpha or paired-chain data limited detectable features. The authors suggested that the approach could potentially be extended to other disease states and immunological phenotypes. According to a later analysis, TCR association rates differed among HLA loci, with DRB1 alleles showing the most associated TCRs and HLA-C alleles showing the fewest. Some IMGT-functional V segments, including TRBV6-2 and TRBV6-3, could not be told apart with the 87-base-pair reads, so those segments were excluded. Correlated functional status among segregating V segments might be attributable to linkage disequilibrium, but an unknown experimental factor could not be ruled out. While some public TCRs were present in many individuals, most TCR sequences turned up only very rarely across donors. A further reported finding was that TCR beta sequences accurately predicted the HLA-A and HLA-B alleles for most subjects in the first cohort. CMV serostatus was the only immune exposure information available for the cohort. Strong co-occurrence of HLA alleles, especially DR and DQ, made assigning TCR associations to individual alleles difficult. The classifier was reported to diagnose cytomegalovirus status with high specificity and sensitivity in both the original and validation cohorts. Compared with equally common non-associated chains, HLA-associated TCR beta chains in a later analysis were more clonally expanded and had lower generation probabilities. A later genetic analysis associated a missense DCLRE1C variant with V-gene and J-gene trimming of TCR beta chains, and an independent cohort replicated the association. The study listed approximately 160 TCR beta chains as associated with cytomegalovirus. Several of the top co-occurrence clusters appeared to be linked to parvovirus B19, influenza, CMV and Epstein-Barr virus, according to a later analysis. According to a later analysis, most CMV-associated TCR beta chains appeared to be HLA-restricted, and the HLA associations seemed to be driven largely by CMV exposure. Broadly in line with IMGT annotations, most TCR beta V segments showed up in productive rearrangements about 87% or about 30% of the time in an earlier analysis of a few hundred of the donors. A few of the identified cytomegalovirus-associated TCR beta chains were confirmed in vitro to be specific for cytomegalovirus antigens. Because some donors lacked HLA typing at each locus, the association tests relied only on the typed subset.

Reading the germline V gene gives CDR1 LGHNA and CDR2 YSLEER. V is clipped by 4 bases and J by 8 bases, and the sequence between their germline boundaries is 11 bases long. Including cysteine and phenylalanine, the CDR3 has 13 amino acids. Kept here is only the CDR3 DNA, which spans 39 bases and is read in frame from base 1. As to this clone: This clone's antigen is unknown. No much larger clonotype is one base removed from it; base qualities were not supplied.

The cohort was made up of hundreds of healthy bone marrow donors. At the time of sampling, all cohort members were nominally healthy, though unrecorded immune exposures were likely present. The donor tested CMV seropositive, placing the donor among the 289 seropositive members of the cohort. A peripheral blood sample was provided by each donor, and peripheral blood mononuclear cells were used for TCR beta sequencing. The Qiagen DNeasy Blood Extraction Kit was used to extract genomic DNA from the blood cell samples. Receptor libraries were prepared by the immunoSEQ multiplex PCR assay. The multiplex PCR relied on a mix of 60 forward primers for TCR Vbeta segments and 13 reverse primers for TCR Jbeta segments. Amplification of the CDR3 region of rearranged TCR beta genes was performed with a multiplex PCR assay on genomic DNA. On the Illumina HiSeq System, the amplified TCR beta libraries were sequenced as 87-base-pair reads. For the original study's pipeline: Across the roughly 670 repertoires, a later analysis counted tens of millions of unique TCR beta chains, roughly 11 million of which were shared by at least two donors. To remove PCR and sequencing errors, raw reads were error-corrected and collapsed into unique sequences using a nearest-neighbor algorithm that merged closely related sequences. V, D and J gene segments were assigned by aligning CDR3 sequences to IMGT reference sequences. Each retained sequence needed at least a six-nucleotide match to both a V gene segment and a J gene segment. A rearrangement counted as productive if the CDR3 had no stop codons and remained in frame with V and J, and every other rearrangement counted as non-productive. Following IMGT convention, CDR3 was defined as the stretch from the second conserved V-encoded cysteine to the conserved J-encoded phenylalanine. In an earlier analysis of approximately 500 of the donors, sequences lacking an unambiguous match to a single V gene segment were excluded. In an earlier analysis of several hundred of the donors, V segments were called functional above 56.7% productive rearrangements and were called segregating when the between-donor standard deviation exceeded 5%. A statistical classification framework was built for diagnosing cytomegalovirus status from the catalog of TCR beta chain sequences. In a later analysis, V and J genes were assigned by comparing TCR nucleotide sequences against IMGT/GENE-DB human TR gene sequences. Using the TCRdist pipeline, a later analysis assigned CDR3 sequences along with most-parsimonious VDJ recombination scenarios. In a later analysis, each TCR beta chain was defined by its CDR3 amino acid sequence together with its V-gene family, and reads lacking a unique V-gene family were excluded. In a later analysis, a few hundred highly shared, low-generation-probability nucleotide sequences were removed to address suspected cross-contamination and a sequencing artifact. A later analysis calculated a clonal expansion index for each public chain from normalized within-repertoire ranks of inferred template counts. In a later analysis, generation probabilities were computed with a VDJ recombination model fitted to out-of-frame rearrangements, and the resulting probabilities were checked against IGoR. Hypergeometric tests were used in a later analysis to score TCR-TCR, TCR-HLA and TCR-CMV co-occurrence, with a repertoire-size bias correction applied to the TCR pairs. A later analysis estimated false discovery rates by permuting HLA or CMV assignments 20 times. A later analysis grouped co-occurring TCRs with DBSCAN, adding TCRdist sequence similarity when clustering within HLA-allele-positive subsets. Co-occurrence clustering excluded repertoires with fewer than 30,000 or more than 120,000 public chains, plus five with anomalous nucleotide sharing. Held by TCRdb, this immuneACCESS table contains in-frame sequences only and omits some clones. Under half of the omission traces to an unresolved V gene where checked; the cause of the rest is unknown. That table gives V, J and clone size, and the DNA gave D and trimming. This sample has roughly 200,000 clones in its table, and around 79% of those were observed once. The top ten constitute 3.5% to 5% of the sample.

This TCR derives from a woman aged 25 to 45 in good health and CMV-seropositive. The sample consisted of PBMCs. In this chain, TRBV4-3 is recombined with TRBJ1-4; perhaps TRBD1 is the D gene, with 6 bases matching. The bases read TGCGCCAGCAGCCGAGAAGACAGGGAAAAACTGTTTTTT. This sequence encodes CASSREDREKLFF.